The present T cell receptor (beta chain) was sequenced within a study of cytomegalovirus exposure and HLA in healthy donors. Primers: 60 Vbeta forward and 13 Jbeta reverse. Generated by immunoSEQ multiplex PCR, the TCRdb table keeps only in-frame clones and is missing some. Counted here are approximately 120,000 clones, around three quarters occurring once; the ten biggest clones make up less than 15%. Study findings and constraints: Investigators reported some 150 TCR beta chains as tied to cytomegalovirus. Within an earlier analysis, most TCR beta V segments proved productive either about 87% or about 30% of the time.

The CDR3 has 16 residues. The germline gives CDR1 SGHRS, CDR2 YFSETQ. V lost 6 bases to trimming and J lost 7 bases; unmatched junction nucleotides: 14. About this clone itself: Its matching antigen is unknown.

The sequence came from a woman aged 55 to 70 in good health and CMV-seropositive. The sequencing input was PBMCs. This chain connects TRBV5-1 to TRBJ2-1, with TRBD2 matching 9 bases. In DNA, the CDR3 is TGCGCCAGCAAGATGTGGGTAGCGGGAGTAAGTAATGAGCAGTTCTTC. Translation: CASKMWVAGVSNEQFF.